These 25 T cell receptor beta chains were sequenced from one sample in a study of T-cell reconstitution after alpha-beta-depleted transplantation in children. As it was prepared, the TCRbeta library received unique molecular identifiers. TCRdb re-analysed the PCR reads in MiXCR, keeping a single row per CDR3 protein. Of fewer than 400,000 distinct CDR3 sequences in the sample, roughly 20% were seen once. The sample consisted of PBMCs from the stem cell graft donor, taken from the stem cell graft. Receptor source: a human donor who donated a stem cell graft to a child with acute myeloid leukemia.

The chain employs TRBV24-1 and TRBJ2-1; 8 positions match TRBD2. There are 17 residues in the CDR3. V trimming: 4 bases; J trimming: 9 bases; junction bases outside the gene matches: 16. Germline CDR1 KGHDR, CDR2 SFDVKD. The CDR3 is CATSDPGLAKRGGEQFF. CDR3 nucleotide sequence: TGTGCCACCAGTGACCCCGGACTAGCAAAAAGAGGAGGTGAGCAGTTCTTC.

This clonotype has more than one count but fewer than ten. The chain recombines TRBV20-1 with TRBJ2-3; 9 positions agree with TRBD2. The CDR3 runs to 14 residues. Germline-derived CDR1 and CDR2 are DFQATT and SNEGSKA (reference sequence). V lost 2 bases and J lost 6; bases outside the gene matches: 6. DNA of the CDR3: TGCAGTGCTAGATTGGGCGGGAGGGCGGATACGCAGTATTTT. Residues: CSARLGGRADTQYF.

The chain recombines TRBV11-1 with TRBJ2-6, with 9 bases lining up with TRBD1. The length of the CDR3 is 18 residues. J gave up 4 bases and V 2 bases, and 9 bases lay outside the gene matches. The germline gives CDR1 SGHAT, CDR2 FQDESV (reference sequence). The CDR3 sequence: CASSLKGQGISGANVLTF. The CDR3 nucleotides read TGTGCCAGCAGCTTAAAAGGACAGGGGATTTCCGGGGCCAACGTCCTGACTTTC.

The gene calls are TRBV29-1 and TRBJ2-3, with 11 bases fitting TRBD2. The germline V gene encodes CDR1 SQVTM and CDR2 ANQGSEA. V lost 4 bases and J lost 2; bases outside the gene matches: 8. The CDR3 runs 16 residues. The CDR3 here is CSVAKRTSGFTDTQYF. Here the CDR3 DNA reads TGCAGCGTTGCCAAAAGGACTAGCGGGTTCACAGATACGCAGTATTTT.

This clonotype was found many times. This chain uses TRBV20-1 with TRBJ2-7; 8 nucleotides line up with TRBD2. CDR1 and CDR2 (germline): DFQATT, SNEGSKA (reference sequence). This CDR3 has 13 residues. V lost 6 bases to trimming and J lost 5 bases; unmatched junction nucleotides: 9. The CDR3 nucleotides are TGCAGTGCCAGACCGGGGGGGACCAACGAGCAGTACTTC. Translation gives CSARPGGTNEQYF.

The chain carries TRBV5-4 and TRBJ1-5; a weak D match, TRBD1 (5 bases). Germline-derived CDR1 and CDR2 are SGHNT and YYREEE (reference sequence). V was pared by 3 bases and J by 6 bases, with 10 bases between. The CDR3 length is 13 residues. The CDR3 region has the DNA TGTGCCAGCAGCTACGGGGGGGGTCAGCCCCAGCATTTT. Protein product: CASSYGGGQPQHF.

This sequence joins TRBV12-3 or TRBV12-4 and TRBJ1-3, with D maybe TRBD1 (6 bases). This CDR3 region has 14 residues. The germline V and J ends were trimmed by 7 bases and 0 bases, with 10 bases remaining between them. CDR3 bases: TGTGCCAGCAACGACAGGAGCTCTGGAAACACCATATATTTT. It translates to CASNDRSSGNTIYF.

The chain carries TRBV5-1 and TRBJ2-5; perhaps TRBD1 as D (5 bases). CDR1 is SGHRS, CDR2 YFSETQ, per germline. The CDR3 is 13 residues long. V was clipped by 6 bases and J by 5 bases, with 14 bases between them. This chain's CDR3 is CASNPQGSETQYF. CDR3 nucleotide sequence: TGCGCCAGCAACCCCCAGGGATCGGAGACCCAGTACTTC.

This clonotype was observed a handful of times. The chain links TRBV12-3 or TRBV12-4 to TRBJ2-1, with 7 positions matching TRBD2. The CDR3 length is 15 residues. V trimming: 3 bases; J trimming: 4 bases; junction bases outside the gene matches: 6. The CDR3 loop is CASSLSSGIYNEQFF. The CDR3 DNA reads TGTGCCAGCAGTTTGTCCAGCGGGATATACAATGAGCAGTTCTTC.

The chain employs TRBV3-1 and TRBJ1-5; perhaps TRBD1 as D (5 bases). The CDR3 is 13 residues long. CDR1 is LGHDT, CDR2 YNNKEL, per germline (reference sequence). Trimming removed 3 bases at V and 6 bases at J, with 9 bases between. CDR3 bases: TGTGCCAGCAGCCAGACCGGGACTCAGCCCCAGCATTTT. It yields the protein CASSQTGTQPQHF. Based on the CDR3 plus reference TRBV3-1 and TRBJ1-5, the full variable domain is DTAVSQTPKYLVTQMGNDKSIKCEQNLGHDTMYWYKQDSKKFLKIMFSYNNKELIINETVPNRFSPKSPDKAHLNLHINSLELGDSAVYFCASSQTGTQPQHFGDGTRLSIL.

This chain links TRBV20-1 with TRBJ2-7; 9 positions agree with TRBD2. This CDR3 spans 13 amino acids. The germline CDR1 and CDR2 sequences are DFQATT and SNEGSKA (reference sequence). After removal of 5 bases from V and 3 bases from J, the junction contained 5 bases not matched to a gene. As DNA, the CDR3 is TGCAGTGCTTCCGGGACTAGCCGCTACGAGCAGTACTTC. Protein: CSASGTSRYEQYF.

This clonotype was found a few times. The CDR3: CASSVSQETQYF. The CDR3 DNA is TGCGCCAGCAGCGTGAGCCAAGAGACCCAGTACTTC. V usage is TRBV5-1 and J usage is TRBJ2-5; no firm D call. Germline V lookup: CDR1 SGHRS, CDR2 YFSETQ. The CDR3 runs to 12 residues. Trimming took 4 bases from V and 1 from J, leaving 5 bases between them.

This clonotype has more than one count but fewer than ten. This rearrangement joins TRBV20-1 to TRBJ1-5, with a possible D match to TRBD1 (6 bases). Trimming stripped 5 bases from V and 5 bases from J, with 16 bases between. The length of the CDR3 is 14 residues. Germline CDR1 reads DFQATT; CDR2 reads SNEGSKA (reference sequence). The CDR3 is CSAASGTKDQPQHF. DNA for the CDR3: TGCAGTGCTGCCTCGGGGACAAAAGATCAGCCCCAGCATTTT.

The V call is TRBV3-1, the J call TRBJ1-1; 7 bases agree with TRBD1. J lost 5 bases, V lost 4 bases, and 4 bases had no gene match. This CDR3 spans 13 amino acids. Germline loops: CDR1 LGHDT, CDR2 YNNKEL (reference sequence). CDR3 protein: CASSRGQWTEAFF. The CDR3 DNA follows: TGTGCCAGCAGCCGGGGACAGTGGACTGAAGCTTTCTTT.

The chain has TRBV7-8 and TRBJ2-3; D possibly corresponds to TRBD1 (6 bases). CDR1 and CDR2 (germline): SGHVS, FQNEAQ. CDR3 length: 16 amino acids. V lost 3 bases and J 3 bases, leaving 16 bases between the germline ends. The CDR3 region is CASSFDRDIITDTQYF. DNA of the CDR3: TGTGCCAGCAGCTTTGACCGGGACATTATAACAGATACGCAGTATTTT.

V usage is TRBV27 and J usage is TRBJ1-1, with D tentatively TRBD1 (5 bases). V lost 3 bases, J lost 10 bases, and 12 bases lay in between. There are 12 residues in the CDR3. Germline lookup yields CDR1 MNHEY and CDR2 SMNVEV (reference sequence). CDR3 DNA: TGTGCCAGCAGTTTCGGGCAGGGTCGAGCTTTCTTT. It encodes CASSFGQGRAFF.

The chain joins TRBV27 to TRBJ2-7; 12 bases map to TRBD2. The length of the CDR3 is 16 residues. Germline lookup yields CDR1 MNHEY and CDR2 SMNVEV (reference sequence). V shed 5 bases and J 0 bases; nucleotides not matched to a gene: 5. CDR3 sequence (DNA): TGTGCCAGCAGTCCCTCGACTAGCGGGAGCTCCTACGAGCAGTACTTC. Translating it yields CASSPSTSGSSYEQYF.

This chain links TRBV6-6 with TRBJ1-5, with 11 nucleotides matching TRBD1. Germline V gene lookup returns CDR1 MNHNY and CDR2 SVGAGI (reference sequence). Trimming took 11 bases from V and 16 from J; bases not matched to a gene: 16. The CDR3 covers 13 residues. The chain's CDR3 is CAGGSDRGPLKHF. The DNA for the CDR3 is TGTGCCGGAGGGTCGGACAGGGGGCCTTTAAAACATTTT.

The CDR3, as DNA: TGTGCCACCAGTGCTCGGCAGGCGAATGAGCAGTTCTTC. Translated: CATSARQANEQFF. V usage is TRBV24-1 and J usage is TRBJ2-1; D gene ambiguous. The CDR3 consists of 13 residues. Trimming pared 5 bases from V and 7 bases from J, leaving 11 bases between. CDR1 is KGHDR and CDR2 is SFDVKD in the germline V gene.

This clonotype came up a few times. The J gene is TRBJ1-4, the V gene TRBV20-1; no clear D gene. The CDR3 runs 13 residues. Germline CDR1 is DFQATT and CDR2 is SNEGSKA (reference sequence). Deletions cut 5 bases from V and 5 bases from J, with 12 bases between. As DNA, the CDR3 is TGCAGTGCTTCCCAAAGGACCAATGAAAAACTGTTTTTT. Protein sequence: CSASQRTNEKLFF.

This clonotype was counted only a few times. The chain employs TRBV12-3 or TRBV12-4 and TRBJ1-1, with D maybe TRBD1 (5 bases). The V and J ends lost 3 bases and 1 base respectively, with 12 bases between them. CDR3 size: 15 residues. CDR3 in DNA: TGTGCCAGCAGTTTCGATGGAGGGACGAACACTGAAGCTTTCTTT. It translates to CASSFDGGTNTEAFF.

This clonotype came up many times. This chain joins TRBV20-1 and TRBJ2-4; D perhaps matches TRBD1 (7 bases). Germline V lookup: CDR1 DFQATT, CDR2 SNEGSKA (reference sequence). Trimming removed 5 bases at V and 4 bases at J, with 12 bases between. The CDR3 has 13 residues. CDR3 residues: CSADAGGKNIQYF. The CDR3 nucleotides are TGCAGTGCTGACGCAGGGGGGAAAAACATTCAGTACTTC.

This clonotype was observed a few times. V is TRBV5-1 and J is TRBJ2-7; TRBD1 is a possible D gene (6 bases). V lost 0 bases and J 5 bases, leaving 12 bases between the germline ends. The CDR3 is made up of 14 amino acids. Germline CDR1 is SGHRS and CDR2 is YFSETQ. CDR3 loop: CASSLDRVIDEQYF. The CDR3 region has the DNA TGCGCCAGCAGCTTGGACAGGGTGATCGACGAGCAGTACTTC. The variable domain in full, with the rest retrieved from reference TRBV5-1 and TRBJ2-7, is KAGVTQTPRYLIKTRGQQVTLSCSPISGHRSVSWYQQTPGQGLQFLFEYFSETQRNKGNFPGRFSGRQFSNSRSEMNVSTLELGDSALYLCASSLDRVIDEQYFGPGTRLTVT.

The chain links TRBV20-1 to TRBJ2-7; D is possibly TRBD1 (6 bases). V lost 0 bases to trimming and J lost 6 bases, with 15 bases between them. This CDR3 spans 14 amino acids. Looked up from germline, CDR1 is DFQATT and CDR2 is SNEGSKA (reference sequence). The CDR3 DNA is TGCAGTGCTAGAGATCTTACAGGGATTAGCGAGCAGTACTTC. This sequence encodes CSARDLTGISEQYF.

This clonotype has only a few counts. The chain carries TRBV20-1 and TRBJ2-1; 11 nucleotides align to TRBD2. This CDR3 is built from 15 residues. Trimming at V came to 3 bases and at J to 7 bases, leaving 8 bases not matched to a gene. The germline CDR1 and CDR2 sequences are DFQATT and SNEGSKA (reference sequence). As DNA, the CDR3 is TGCAGTGCTAGTTCTCCGGGACTAGCGGCGAATGAGCAGTTCTTC. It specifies CSASSPGLAANEQFF.